A selection of T cell receptor beta chains follows, all from one sample in a study of cytomegalovirus exposure and HLA in healthy donors. Sequencing used immunoSEQ multiplex PCR; TCRdb keeps in-frame clones, though not all of them. Among some 43,000 clones listed, 80% to 95% were seen once. The sample was PBMCs. These TCRs come from a young man in good health and CMV-seronegative. The CDR3 runs from the conserved cysteine through the conserved F or W. D genes are given only for firm matches. Expanded clones get a size class; other rows say once, few or many, or leave the size out.

V	D	size	length	J	CDR3	DNA
TRBV11-2	.	.	14	TRBJ2-5	CASSLGGGWATQYF	TGTGCCAGCAGCTTAGGAGGAGGGTGGGCGACCCAGTACTTC
TRBV7-8	.	few	14	TRBJ2-2	CASSLELNTGELFF	TGTGCCAGCAGCTTAGAACTGAACACCGGGGAGCTGTTTTTT
TRBV27	TRBD2	.	15	TRBJ2-1	CASSPGTSGRDEQFF	TGTGCCAGCAGTCCCGGGACTAGCGGGAGGGATGAGCAGTTCTTC
TRBV7-3	.	.	14	TRBJ2-7	CASKSDRFSYEQYF	TGTGCCAGCAAATCTGACAGGTTTTCCTACGAGCAGTACTTC
TRBV19	.	.	13	TRBJ2-5	CASSAVVRETQYF	TGTGCCAGCTCCGCGGTCGTGCGAGAGACCCAGTACTTC
TRBV19	.	.	14	TRBJ1-1	CASSPDSTNTEAFF	TGTGCCAGTAGCCCCGACAGTACGAACACTGAAGCTTTCTTT
TRBV4-3	TRBD1	once	15	TRBJ2-7	CASSLSRDSSYEQYF	TGCGCCAGCAGCCTCAGCCGGGACAGCTCCTACGAACAGTACTTC
TRBV28	TRBD1	.	14	TRBJ1-1	CASRTGGLGTEAFF	TGTGCCAGCAGAACAGGGGGCCTGGGCACTGAAGCTTTCTTT
TRBV7-2	TRBD2	.	17	TRBJ2-3	CASSLVLAGGPTDTQYF	TGTGCCAGCAGCTTAGTACTAGCGGGAGGCCCCACAGATACGCAGTATTTT
TRBV29-1	.	once	14	TRBJ1-4	CSVEAGGFREKLFF	TGCAGCGTTGAGGCGGGGGGGTTTAGGGAAAAACTGTTTTTT
TRBV18	.	.	15	TRBJ1-4	CASSPSGATNEKLFF	TGTGCCAGCTCACCCTCGGGGGCAACTAATGAAAAACTGTTTTTT
TRBV4-3	TRBD2	.	16	TRBJ2-3	CASSQESSGGTDTQYF	TGCGCCAGCAGCCAAGAATCTAGCGGGGGAACAGATACGCAGTATTTT
TRBV6-1	TRBD1	few	15	TRBJ1-1	CASSGVTGVNTEAFF	TGTGCCAGCAGTGGCGTGACAGGGGTGAACACTGAAGCTTTCTTT
TRBV6-5	.	.	15	TRBJ2-1	CASSYEGSAYNEQFF	TGTGCCAGCAGTTACGAGGGTTCGGCCTACAATGAGCAGTTCTTC
TRBV2	TRBD1	.	15	TRBJ2-2	CASRRDRGFTGELFF	TGTGCCAGCAGACGGGACAGGGGATTCACCGGGGAGCTGTTTTTT
TRBV6-5	.	.	15	TRBJ1-5	CASSSGGLSNQPQHF	TGTGCCAGCAGCTCGGGGGGCTTGAGCAATCAGCCCCAGCATTTT
TRBV9	.	.	16	TRBJ1-3	CASSVSGGPAGNTIYF	TGTGCCAGCAGCGTATCGGGAGGGCCGGCCGGAAACACCATATATTTT
TRBV5-1	TRBD2	.	15	TRBJ2-5	CASTGTSGRQETQYF	TGCGCCAGCACCGGGACTAGCGGGAGGCAAGAGACCCAGTACTTC
TRBV5-6	TRBD1	.	12	TRBJ1-2	CASKETGEGYTF	TGTGCCAGCAAAGAGACAGGGGAGGGCTACACCTTC
TRBV6-4	.	once	15	TRBJ2-3	CASSVHGGEADTQYF	TGTGCCAGCAGTGTTCACGGAGGAGAGGCAGATACGCAGTATTTT
TRBV2	TRBD1	.	17	TRBJ2-3	CASSESRGTGLADTQYF	TGTGCCAGCAGTGAAAGCCGAGGGACAGGGCTCGCAGATACGCAGTATTTT
TRBV27	.	.	12	TRBJ2-7	CASSPTGPEQYF	TGTGCCAGCAGTCCTACAGGGCCCGAGCAGTACTTC
TRBV4-3	TRBD1	.	16	TRBJ1-1	CASSQGTGGLNTEAFF	TGCGCCAGCAGCCAAGGGACAGGGGGCTTGAACACTGAAGCTTTCTTT
TRBV27	.	once	14	TRBJ2-5	CASSLGGPPETQYF	TGTGCCAGCAGTTTAGGGGGCCCTCCGGAGACCCAGTACTTC
TRBV2	.	.	13	TRBJ1-2	CASSEELRGGYTF	TGTGCCAGCAGTGAAGAGCTTCGAGGGGGCTACACCTTC
TRBV7-2	TRBD1	once	17	TRBJ2-5	CASSRRDRGRLGGTQYF	TGTGCCAGCAGCCGCCGGGACAGGGGGCGATTAGGGGGGACCCAGTACTTC
TRBV19	.	.	14	TRBJ2-4	CASSTTGRGDIQYF	TGTGCCAGTAGTACAACAGGGAGAGGGGACATTCAGTACTTC
TRBV9	.	.	15	TRBJ1-1	CASSVLSSEVSEAFF	TGTGCCAGCAGCGTACTTTCGTCCGAGGTGTCTGAAGCTTTCTTT
TRBV4-1	.	.	17	TRBJ1-5	CASSDTGSGDSNQPQHF	TGCGCCAGCAGCGATACAGGGTCTGGAGATAGCAATCAGCCCCAGCATTTT
TRBV18	.	.	16	TRBJ2-2	CASSPQSAGNTGELFF	TGTGCCAGCTCACCTCAATCGGCAGGGAACACCGGGGAGCTGTTTTTT
TRBV6-5	.	.	12	TRBJ2-7	CASSSPRFEQYF	TGTGCCAGCAGTTCCCCGAGGTTCGAGCAGTACTTC
TRBV2	.	.	13	TRBJ2-1	CASSEAGRNEQFF	TGTGCCAGCAGTGAAGCAGGGAGGAATGAGCAGTTCTTC
TRBV5-6	.	.	14	TRBJ2-1	CASSLTRVYNEQFF	TGTGCCAGCAGCCTTACCCGGGTATACAATGAGCAGTTCTTC
TRBV6-4	TRBD2	.	14	TRBJ2-2	CASSAGGRTGELFF	TGTGCCAGCAGTGCGGGGGGGCGCACCGGGGAGCTGTTTTTT
TRBV29-1	.	.	13	TRBJ1-4	CSGREGGTEKLFF	TGCAGCGGGCGCGAGGGAGGTACTGAAAAACTGTTTTTT
TRBV7-9	TRBD1	.	16	TRBJ1-2	CASSHGTGGAGYGYTF	TGTGCCAGCAGCCATGGGACAGGGGGCGCGGGCTATGGCTACACCTTC
TRBV2	TRBD1	.	14	TRBJ2-5	CASARTGVQETQYF	TGTGCCAGCGCCCGCACAGGGGTCCAAGAGACCCAGTACTTC
TRBV14	TRBD1	.	13	TRBJ1-2	CASSQARGSGYTF	TGTGCCAGCAGCCAAGCCAGGGGGAGCGGCTACACCTTC
TRBV19	TRBD1	.	16	TRBJ2-2	CASSTGTGINTGELFF	TGTGCCAGTAGCACCGGGACAGGGATTAACACCGGGGAGCTGTTTTTT
TRBV10-3	TRBD1	.	13	TRBJ2-7	CAINPGQGYEQYF	TGTGCCATCAATCCGGGACAGGGGTACGAGCAGTACTTC
TRBV11-2	TRBD2	.	16	TRBJ2-3	CASSLGYRGGTDTQYF	TGTGCCAGCAGCTTAGGGTACCGGGGGGGCACAGATACGCAGTATTTT
TRBV11-2	TRBD1	.	14	TRBJ2-7	CASSLVGAGGEQYF	TGTGCCAGCAGCTTAGTCGGTGCAGGGGGCGAGCAGTACTTC
TRBV5-1	.	.	14	TRBJ1-4	CASSLEQGDEKLFF	TGCGCCAGCAGCTTGGAACAGGGTGACGAAAAACTGTTTTTT
TRBV5-1	TRBD2	.	15	TRBJ2-7	CASSLDGGSSYEQYF	TGCGCCAGCAGCTTGGACGGCGGGAGCTCCTACGAGCAGTACTTC